The present TCR beta chain was sequenced within a study of T cells after yellow fever vaccination. Study-level background: Any fraction with a low cell number was prepared using SMART-Seq v4 Ultra Low Input. Study results and limitations: The secondary response peaked faster, at day 5 versus 15, but was weaker.

V was pared by 2 bases and J by 5 bases, with 12 bases between. The CDR3 spans 15 residues. MiXCR, run by TCRdb on the 5' RACE reads, gives a single entry per CDR3 protein. This table holds around 340,000 distinct CDR3 sequences, 8% to 10% found once. On this clonotype itself: Its specificity is unknown.

This specimen consisted of PBMCs, obtained on the day of the first yellow fever vaccination. The genes are TRBV12-3 or TRBV12-4 and TRBJ2-2; TRBD1 or TRBD2 may be the D gene (6 bases each). The source is a man younger than 30 who received the YFV17D yellow fever vaccine. The CDR3 DNA is TGTGCCAGCAGTTTAAGGGGGAGGCGGACCGGGGAGCTGTTTTTT. It encodes CASSLRGRRTGELFF.